Each of the 13 T cell receptor beta chains below was sequenced from the same sample in a study of prognosis after radiotherapy for stage I lung cancer. Genomic DNA served as the source from which two-round multiplex PCR generated TCR beta CDR3 amplicons. First-round PCR amplification was performed with primers specific to each TRBV and TRBJ gene. TCRdb processed the multiplex PCR reads anew with MiXCR; each CDR3 protein has one entry. The sample shows more than 30,000 distinct CDR3 sequences, about 39% of them seen only once. This sample comprised PBMCs, obtained before or after stereotactic body radiation therapy (not recorded which). These receptors were collected from a donor aged 50 or older with non-small cell lung cancer.

This clonotype was picked up many times. The chain couples TRBV7-3 to TRBJ2-3; TRBD2 matches 9 bases. The germline V gene encodes CDR1 SGHTA and CDR2 FQGTGA. J gave up 5 bases and V 4 bases, and 7 bases lay outside the gene matches. This CDR3 has 15 residues. The DNA of the CDR3 is TGTGCCAGCAGCTCCTCTAGCGGGGCACGAGATACGCAGTATTTT. It yields the protein CASSSSSGARDTQYF.

As regards this clonotype: Relative to the germline gene, one junction end is altered; a read error may explain this. The V call is TRBV6-2 or TRBV6-3, the J call TRBJ2-5; 8 positions agree with TRBD1. The CDR3 contains 15 residues. CDR1 MNHEY and CDR2 SVGEGT come from the germline V gene. The CDR3 loop reads CASSEPTGVLETQYF. CDR3 sequence (DNA): TGTGCTAGCAGTGAACCGACAGGGGTCCTAGAGACCCAGTACTTC.

This clonotype was seen at least ten times. This chain links TRBV10-3 with TRBJ2-1; 9 positions match TRBD1. The CDR3 runs to 15 residues. V was clipped by 10 bases and J by 8 bases; unmatched bases: 15. CDR1 and CDR2 (germline): ENHRY, SYGVKD. CDR3 in DNA: TGTGCCACCGGAACCCCGGGACAGGGCAGGGATGAGCAGTTCTTC. It is translated as CATGTPGQGRDEQFF.

This clonotype was seen repeatedly, ten times or more. The CDR3 bases are TGCGCCAGCAGCTTGGGGGCCGCGAACACTGAAGCTTTCTTT. Amino acids: CASSLGAANTEAFF. The chain couples TRBV5-1 to TRBJ1-1; D uncertain. Deletions cut 0 bases from V and 1 base from J, with 7 bases between. In germline, CDR1 is SGHRS, CDR2 YFSETQ. The CDR3 totals 14 residues.

Comments on this clonotype: An end of the junction differs from the germline gene, which may be a read error. The chain couples TRBV28 to TRBJ1-3; weak D call: TRBD1 (5 bases). CDR3 length equals 16 residues. Germline V gene data show CDR1 as MDHEN and CDR2 as SYDVKM. The CDR3 region is CASTLGGIPSVNTIYF. The CDR3 nucleotides are TGTGCCAGCACCCTGGGGGGGATCCCCTCTGTAAACACCATATATTTT.

At least ten counts were recorded for this clonotype. The CDR3 reads CASNIGTGKTEAFF. The CDR3 coding sequence is TGTGCCAGCAACATCGGGACAGGGAAAACTGAAGCTTTCTTT. This chain connects TRBV6-1 to TRBJ1-1; 9 bases fit TRBD1. Germline V gene sequence: CDR1 MNHNS, CDR2 SASEGT. The trim removed 7 bases at V and 5 bases at J, leaving 8 bases unmatched. CDR3 size: 14 residues.

As for this clonotype: The junction differs from germline at one of its ends, possibly a read error. V and J are TRBV24-1 and TRBJ2-2; D is possibly TRBD2 (5 bases). Per germline, CDR1 KGHDR and CDR2 SFDVKD. This CDR3 has 16 residues. The CDR3 protein is CATSVRGDWNTWELLF. For the CDR3, the DNA is TGTGCCACCAGTGTACGGGGAGACTGGAACACCTGGGAGCTGCTTTTT.

On this clonotype: A read error likely explains this, since a far larger clone differs by one base. The chain uses TRBV6-9 and TRBJ2-7; D tentatively fits TRBD1 or TRBD2 (6 bases each). The CDR3 spans 15 residues. CDR1 and CDR2 (germline): MNHGY, SVAAGI. V shed 6 bases and J shed 3 bases, with 18 bases lying between them. The CDR3 region is CASRNGWGAFYEQYF. In DNA form, the CDR3 reads TGTGCCAGCAGAAACGGGTGGGGGGCTTTCTACGAGCAGTACTTC.

This clonotype has at least ten counts. This rearrangement joins TRBV28 to TRBJ1-5; TRBD1 is a possible D gene (6 bases). Germline V gives CDR1 MDHEN, CDR2 SYDVKM. V lost 7 bases and J 7 bases, leaving 17 bases between the germline ends. This CDR3 region has 14 residues. In DNA form, the CDR3 reads TGTGCCAGCAACGCAGGGGCCGGGGTGCAGCCCCAGCATTTT. Translated: CASNAGAGVQPQHF.

The rearrangement links TRBV7-3 to TRBJ2-2; no definite D call. The CDR3 is 16 amino acids. Trimming pared 1 base from V and 4 bases from J, leaving 13 bases between. In germline, CDR1 is SGHTA, CDR2 FQGTGA. CDR3 nucleotides: TGTGCCAGCAGCTTAAGTAGTGGGGTCTCCACCGGGGAGCTGTTTTTT. Encoded protein: CASSLSSGVSTGELFF.

This clonotype was counted at least ten times. The V and J genes are TRBV28 and TRBJ2-3; TRBD2 aligns across 7 bases. Trimming cost V 4 bases and J 6 bases; bases outside gene matches: 7. Germline V gives CDR1 MDHEN, CDR2 SYDVKM. The CDR3 runs to 14 residues. The CDR3 DNA reads as TGTGCCAGCAGTTATTCGGGGGGTAGGGATACGCAGTATTTT. This gives the protein CASSYSGGRDTQYF.

This clonotype was seen repeatedly, ten times or more. The V call is TRBV27, the J call TRBJ1-1; perhaps TRBD1 as D (6 bases). Germline CDR1 MNHEY, CDR2 SMNVEV (reference sequence). This CDR3 contains 15 residues. Trimming took off 6 bases at V and 3 bases at J, with 17 bases between the two ends. The CDR3 nucleotides are TGTGCCAGCAGCCTATCGAGGGAGGGGGACACTGAAGCTTTCTTT. It codes for CASSLSREGDTEAFF.

This clonotype is deemed medium-sized (0.01 to 0.1%). This chain connects TRBV5-1 to TRBJ2-2; D gene uncertain. CDR3 length equals 15 residues. The germline gives CDR1 SGHRS, CDR2 YFSETQ. The V and J ends lost 7 bases and 0 bases respectively, with 13 bases between them. The CDR3 here is CASHAEPSNTGELFF. CDR3 bases: TGCGCCAGCCACGCCGAACCCTCGAACACCGGGGAGCTGTTTTTT.